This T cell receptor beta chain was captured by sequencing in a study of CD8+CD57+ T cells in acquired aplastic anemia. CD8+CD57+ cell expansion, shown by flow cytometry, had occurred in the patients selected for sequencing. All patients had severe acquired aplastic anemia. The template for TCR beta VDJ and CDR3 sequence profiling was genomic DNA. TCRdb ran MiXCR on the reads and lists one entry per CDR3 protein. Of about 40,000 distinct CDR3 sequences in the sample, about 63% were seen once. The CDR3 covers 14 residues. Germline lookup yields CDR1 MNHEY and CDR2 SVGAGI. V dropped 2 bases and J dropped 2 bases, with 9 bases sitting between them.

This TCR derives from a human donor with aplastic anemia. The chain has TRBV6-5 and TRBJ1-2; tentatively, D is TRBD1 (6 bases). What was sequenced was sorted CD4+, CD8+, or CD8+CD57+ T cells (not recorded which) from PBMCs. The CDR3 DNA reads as TGTGCCAGCAGTTACCAGGGGCGAAACTATGGCTACACCTTC. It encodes CASSYQGRNYGYTF.